The 20 T cell receptor beta chains below were found in one sample sequenced in a study of T and B cells in COVID-19 patients. TRB rearrangements were amplified by multiplex PCR with BIOMED2 TRB-A/B primers. TCRdb ran MiXCR on the multiplex PCR reads and lists one entry per CDR3 protein. The sample lists 1,300 to 1,500 distinct CDR3 sequences, about a quarter seen once, with 45% to 65% in the top ten. Each TRB amplification used about 220-500 ng of genomic DNA from blood. Material for sequencing was blood. These receptors all come from a human donor with active COVID-19.

The V gene is TRBV20-1, the J gene TRBJ2-1, with TRBD2 identical over 12 bases. Trimming cost V 5 bases and J 0 bases; bases outside gene matches: 5. The germline CDR1 and CDR2 sequences are DFQATT and SNEGSKA (reference sequence). The CDR3 is 16 residues long. Written as DNA, the CDR3 is TGCAGTGCTCGGACTAGCGGGGCCGTCTCCTACAATGAGCAGTTCTTC. Protein: CSARTSGAVSYNEQFF.

This clonotype was seen a few times. This chain joins TRBV7-2 and TRBJ2-3, with a tentative D call TRBD2 (6 bases). The germline V gene has CDR1 SGHTA and CDR2 FQGNSA. The CDR3 is made up of 15 amino acids. Trimming removed 8 bases at V and 2 bases at J, with 17 bases between. The CDR3 DNA reads as TGTGCCAGCGGGGGGTTTCTGGGTATCACAGATACGCAGTATTTT. It encodes CASGGFLGITDTQYF.

This clonotype is termed medium-sized. The chain couples TRBV18 to TRBJ1-1, with TRBD1 matching 8 bases. Per the germline V gene, CDR1 is KGHSH and CDR2 is LQKENI. The CDR3 length is 14 residues. The V segment lost 8 bases and the J segment 1 base; nucleotides outside the gene matches: 6. DNA for the CDR3: TGTGCCAGCCTACGGACAGGGACGAACACTGAAGCTTTCTTT. It specifies CASLRTGTNTEAFF.

In this sample, this clonotype is medium-sized. The chain uses TRBV6-1 and TRBJ1-3; the D gene is possibly TRBD1 (5 bases). The CDR3 has 14 residues. V was clipped by 3 bases and J by 6 bases, with 12 bases between them. Germline CDR1 MNHNS, CDR2 SASEGT. The CDR3: CASSEGPQSNTIYF. The CDR3 DNA reads as TGTGCCAGCAGTGAGGGACCACAATCAAACACCATATATTTT.

By sample share, this clonotype is medium-sized. The J gene is TRBJ2-1, the V gene TRBV12-3 or TRBV12-4, with D possibly matching TRBD1 (5 bases). V was pared by 5 bases and J by 5 bases, with 10 bases between. The CDR3 is 13 residues long. The CDR3 DNA follows: TGTGCCAGCAGTCAAGGGGTTGACAATGAGCAGTTCTTC. It encodes CASSQGVDNEQFF.

This clonotype counts as medium-sized. The chain links TRBV24-1 to TRBJ1-1; TRBD1 is a possible D gene (5 bases). The CDR3 totals 13 residues. V was pared by 7 bases and J by 7 bases, with 15 bases between. Germline V gives CDR1 KGHDR, CDR2 SFDVKD. The CDR3 nucleotides read TGTGCCACCAGATTCCAGGGAGAAGGTGAAGCTTTCTTT. Residues: CATRFQGEGEAFF.

About this clonotype: The junction departs from germline at one end; a sequencing error may be responsible. The chain carries TRBV12-3 or TRBV12-4 and TRBJ2-7; D ambiguous. The CDR3 spans 14 residues. The CDR3 reads CASSEGSLSYKQYF. Here the CDR3 DNA reads TGTGCCAGCAGTGAAGGCTCCCTATCCTACAAGCAGTACTTC.

The chain joins TRBV20-1 to TRBJ2-6; weak D call: TRBD1 (8 bases). There are 16 residues in the CDR3. Germline lookup yields CDR1 DFQATT and CDR2 SNEGSKA (reference sequence). V lost 3 bases and J 3 bases, leaving 15 bases between the germline ends. The CDR3 region is CSARKTGEGGANVLTF. The CDR3 DNA reads as TGCAGTGCTAGGAAGACAGGGGAGGGTGGGGCCAACGTCCTGACTTTC.

The V and J genes are TRBV7-2 and TRBJ2-1; 12 nucleotides agree with TRBD2. The germline V gene encodes CDR1 SGHTA and CDR2 FQGNSA. The J segment lost 5 bases and the V segment lost 5 bases, leaving 13 bases of the junction unmatched. This CDR3 is 18 amino acids long. DNA of the CDR3: TGTGCCAGCAGCCTACTGCCGGCTAGCGGGGGGGCCCACAATGAGCAGTTCTTC. Protein product: CASSLLPASGGAHNEQFF.

This clonotype is medium-sized. The gene calls are TRBV7-9 and TRBJ2-6; D uncertain. Germline V gene sequence: CDR1 SEHNR, CDR2 FQNEAQ (reference sequence). CDR3 length equals 15 residues. Trimming stripped 4 bases from V and 5 bases from J, with 12 bases between. The CDR3 loop reads CASSSSGGRANVLTF. As DNA, the CDR3 is TGTGCCAGCAGCTCCTCGGGTGGTCGGGCCAACGTCCTGACTTTC.

This clonotype counts as large. In DNA, the CDR3 is TGTGCCACCAGCAGACAGGGATCCTACGAGCAGTACTTC. Amino acids: CATSRQGSYEQYF. The rearrangement links TRBV15 to TRBJ2-7; maybe TRBD1 (5 bases). The CDR3 loop spans 13 amino acids. Germline-derived CDR1 and CDR2 are LNHNV and YYDKDF (reference sequence). Trimming stripped 2 bases from V and 1 base from J, with 6 bases between.

The chain links TRBV29-1 to TRBJ1-2, with 12 bases identical to TRBD1. The V gene end was trimmed by 6 bases and the J gene end by 5 bases; junction bases not matched to a gene: 16. In germline, CDR1 is SQVTM, CDR2 ANQGSEA. The CDR3 runs to 17 residues. CDR3 sequence: CSVTTLTGQGAGYGYTF. The CDR3 DNA sequence: TGCAGCGTAACTACTCTGACGGGACAGGGGGCAGGGTATGGCTACACCTTC.

This sequence joins TRBV28 and TRBJ2-3; possible D gene TRBD2, 6 bases. Deletions cut 5 bases from V and 2 bases from J, with 14 bases between. Germline V gives CDR1 MDHEN, CDR2 SYDVKM. This CDR3 has 15 amino acids. CDR3 protein: CASSPIAENTDTQYF. The CDR3 nucleotides read TGTGCCAGCAGTCCCATAGCGGAAAACACAGATACGCAGTATTTT. The variable domain in full, with the rest retrieved from reference TRBV28 and TRBJ2-3, is DVKVTQSSRYLVKRTGEKVFLECVQDMDHENMFWYRQDPGLGLRLIYFSYDVKMKEKGDIPEGYSVSREKKERFSLILESASTNQTSMYLCASSPIAENTDTQYFGPGTRLTVL.

This clonotype rates as medium-sized (0.01 to 0.1%). The chain has TRBV27 and TRBJ2-2; 13 nucleotides line up with TRBD2. V shed 3 bases, J shed 4 bases, and the junction held 8 bases outside the gene matches. The germline V gene has CDR1 MNHEY and CDR2 SMNVEV (reference sequence). The CDR3 is 18 amino acids. CDR3 region: CASSLWTSGSKGTGELFF. CDR3 nucleotides: TGTGCCAGCAGTTTGTGGACTAGCGGGAGTAAGGGCACCGGGGAGCTGTTTTTT.

The chain recombines TRBV5-1 with TRBJ2-7, with 12 bases lining up with TRBD2. Trimming removed 4 bases from V and 7 bases from J; junction bases left unmatched: 9. Germline-derived CDR1 and CDR2 are SGHRS and YFSETQ. CDR3 length: 15 residues. The CDR3: CASSTLAGGPGEQYF. CDR3 coding DNA: TGCGCCAGCAGCACCCTAGCGGGAGGGCCGGGGGAGCAGTACTTC.

This clonotype was observed a handful of times. The chain carries TRBV6-2 or TRBV6-3 and TRBJ1-1; no reliable D call. The V and J ends lost 6 bases and 1 base respectively, with 9 bases between them. The length of the CDR3 is 13 residues. CDR1 and CDR2 from the germline V gene are MNHEY and SVGEGT. The chain's CDR3 is CASSPRGNTEAFF. The CDR3 nucleotides read TGTGCCAGCAGCCCGCGCGGGAACACTGAAGCTTTCTTT.

This clonotype is medium-sized. The chain carries TRBV6-6 and TRBJ1-6, with TRBD1 identical over 8 bases. Trimming removed 3 bases from V and 8 bases from J; junction bases left unmatched: 3. CDR1 MNHNY and CDR2 SVGAGI come from the germline V gene (reference sequence). The CDR3 is 14 amino acids. The CDR3 DNA reads as TGTGCCAGCAGTTATAAGGGACAGGATTCACCCCTCCACTTT. It translates to CASSYKGQDSPLHF.

Remarks on this clonotype: A read error may produce the germline difference seen at one junction end. The V and J genes are TRBV6-1 and TRBJ2-7, with TRBD2 matching over 8 bases. CDR1 and CDR2 from the germline V gene are MNHNS and SASEGT. CDR3 length equals 15 residues. This chain's CDR3 is CVSIAAGGGYYEQYF. CDR3 DNA: TGTGTCAGCATTGCTGCCGGGGGGGGCTACTACGAGCAGTACTTC.

The V call is TRBV20-1, the J call TRBJ2-1; 7 bases align to TRBD2. CDR3 length: 14 residues. V shed 6 bases and J 2 bases; nucleotides not matched to a gene: 7. The germline CDR1 and CDR2 sequences are DFQATT and SNEGSKA (reference sequence). The CDR3 DNA sequence: TGCAGTGCCAAAGCCGGGGGGACCTACAATGAGCAGTTCTTC. Protein sequence: CSAKAGGTYNEQFF.

By frequency in the sample, this clonotype is medium-sized. J is TRBJ1-4 and V is TRBV18; 10 bases line up with TRBD1. Unmatched junction bases numbered 4, after V lost 4 bases and J lost 5 bases. Germline CDR1 reads KGHSH; CDR2 reads LQKENI. The CDR3 totals 15 residues. DNA for the CDR3: TGTGCCAGCTCACAGACAGGGGGCCCAAATGAAAAACTGTTTTTT. Protein: CASSQTGGPNEKLFF.